The 30 T cell receptor beta chains below were found in one sample sequenced in a study of shared clonotypes between healthy human individuals. Only in-frame clones appear in the TCRdb table, and some are missing; sequencing was by immunoSEQ multiplex PCR. The sample records 190,000 or so clones, 65% to 80% being singletons. The sequencing sample was made of memory CD4+ T cells sorted from blood. This sample's subset: CD45RA-negative fraction. The source of these receptors is a young man in good health.

V is TRBV7-3 and J is TRBJ2-3; 7 bases fit TRBD2. J lost 6 bases, V lost 5 bases, and 5 bases had no gene match. This CDR3 contains 13 residues. Per germline, CDR1 SGHTA and CDR2 FQGTGA. This chain's CDR3 is CASSREDPDTQYF. The CDR3 DNA sequence: TGTGCCAGCAGCCGGGAGGACCCCGATACGCAGTATTTT. Full variable domain (missing parts from reference TRBV7-3 and TRBJ2-3): GAGVSQTPSNKVTEKGKYVELRCDPISGHTALYWYRQSLGQGPEFLIYFQGTGAADDSGLPNDRFFAVRPEGSVSTLKIQRTERGDSAVYLCASSREDPDTQYFGPGTRLTVL.

The V call is TRBV5-1, the J call TRBJ2-7; TRBD1 aligns across 7 bases. The CDR3 spans 16 residues. The junction had 14 bases not matched to a gene; V was cut back by 6 bases and J by 2 bases. Germline CDR1 SGHRS, CDR2 YFSETQ. The chain's CDR3 is CASNEWPQGKTYEQYF. CDR3 sequence (DNA): TGCGCCAGCAACGAATGGCCACAGGGGAAAACCTACGAGCAGTACTTC.

This chain links TRBV6-6 with TRBJ2-5; 10 bases are shared with TRBD1. Germline trimming cut 5 bases from V and 5 bases from J; bases unmatched to any gene: 5. The CDR3 totals 14 residues. The germline V gene encodes CDR1 MNHNY and CDR2 SVGAGI (reference sequence). The CDR3 coding sequence is TGTGCCAGCAGTCAGGACAGGGGGAGGGAGACCCAGTACTTC. This translates into CASSQDRGRETQYF.

V usage is TRBV2 and J usage is TRBJ2-7; weak D call: TRBD1 (6 bases). The length of the CDR3 is 14 residues. Per germline, CDR1 SNHLY and CDR2 FYNNEI. Trimming removed 9 bases from V and 4 bases from J, with 19 bases in between. CDR3 in amino acids: CASSRSTGQYEQYF. The CDR3 DNA is TGTGCCAGTTCGAGGAGTACAGGGCAGTACGAGCAGTACTTC.

V gene TRBV27 combines with J gene TRBJ2-7; D is perhaps TRBD1 (7 bases). This CDR3 is 15 amino acids long. V was clipped by 6 bases and J by 4 bases, with 19 bases between them. CDR1 is MNHEY, CDR2 SMNVEV, per germline (reference sequence). The CDR3 here is CASSFWTGGRYEQYF. The CDR3 nucleotides are TGTGCCAGCAGCTTCTGGACAGGAGGGAGGTACGAGCAGTACTTC.

A few counts support this clone. This chain connects TRBV5-1 to TRBJ2-7, with 8 positions matching TRBD1. In germline, CDR1 is SGHRS, CDR2 YFSETQ. The CDR3 spans 13 residues. The V segment lost 6 bases and the J segment 3 bases; nucleotides outside the gene matches: 5. CDR3 region: CASIGTGFYEQYF. The CDR3 DNA reads TGCGCCAGCATCGGGACAGGATTCTACGAGCAGTACTTC.

This clone was detected a few times. Different DNA sequences within this sample yield the same CDR3. The V and J genes are TRBV5-1 and TRBJ2-3; unclear D gene. V was pared by 1 base and J by 1 base, with 10 bases between. The CDR3 spans 15 residues. From germline, CDR1 is SGHRS and CDR2 YFSETQ. Here the CDR3 reads CASSLLAGGTDTQYF. The DNA for the CDR3 is TGCGCCAGCAGCTTGTTGGCAGGAGGCACAGATACGCAGTATTTT.

The rearrangement uses TRBV5-4 and TRBJ2-4; 9 bases match TRBD1. This CDR3 is built from 14 residues. The J segment lost 7 bases and the V segment lost 3 bases, leaving 5 bases of the junction unmatched. Germline lookup yields CDR1 SGHNT and CDR2 YYREEE (reference sequence). The CDR3 region has the DNA TGTGCCAGCAGCTCGGGACAGGGCGGCAACATTCAGTACTTC. Translated: CASSSGQGGNIQYF.

The J gene is TRBJ2-1, the V gene TRBV7-6; tentatively, D is TRBD1 (7 bases). The CDR3 sequence is 15 residues long. V gave up 4 bases and J gave up 6 bases, with 16 bases separating them. The germline CDR1 and CDR2 sequences are SGHVS and FNYEAQ. This chain's CDR3 is CASSSRGAGGNEQFF. In nucleotides, the CDR3 is TGTGCCAGCAGCTCCCGCGGGGCAGGGGGCAATGAGCAGTTCTTC. Variable domain in full (rest from reference TRBV7-6 and TRBJ2-1): GAGVSQSPRYKVTKRGQDVALRCDPISGHVSLYWYRQALGQGPEFLTYFNYEAQQDKSGLPNDRFSAERPEGSISTLTIQRTEQRDSAMYRCASSSRGAGGNEQFFGPGTRLTVL.

This clone was counted between two and nine times. The chain uses TRBV10-3 and TRBJ2-3, with a possible D match to TRBD2 (5 bases). Trimming stripped 6 bases from V and 2 bases from J, with 9 bases between. CDR1 is ENHRY and CDR2 is SYGVKD in the germline V gene. The CDR3 is 13 residues long. The CDR3: CAISSGLTDTQYF. CDR3 DNA sequence: TGTGCCATCAGCAGCGGCCTCACAGATACGCAGTATTTT.

V usage is TRBV7-9 and J usage is TRBJ2-7; D gene uncertain. Germline-derived CDR1 and CDR2 are SEHNR and FQNEAQ (reference sequence). The V and J ends lost 3 bases and 5 bases respectively, with 5 bases between them. The CDR3 runs 11 residues. The DNA for the CDR3 is TGTGCCAGCAGCTTGCTCGACGAGCAGTACTTC. Translation: CASSLLDEQYF.

The genes are TRBV5-6 and TRBJ2-2, with 11 bases matching TRBD1. The CDR3 runs 17 residues. V gave up 0 bases and J gave up 4 bases; unmatched junction bases: 5. The V gene's germline CDR1 is SGHDT and CDR2 YYEEEE. In DNA, the CDR3 is TGTGCCAGCAGCTTGGCCCGGACAGGGGGCGTCACCGGGGAGCTGTTTTTT. Amino acid sequence: CASSLARTGGVTGELFF. Complete variable domain (other parts from reference TRBV5-6 and TRBJ2-2): DAGVTQSPTHLIKTRGQQVTLRCSPKSGHDTVSWYQQALGQGPQFIFQYYEEEERQRGNFPDRFSGHQFPNYSSELNVNALLLGDSALYLCASSLARTGGVTGELFFGEGSRLTVL.

The chain combines TRBV2 with TRBJ2-1, with 10 bases identical to TRBD1. J lost 1 base, V lost 4 bases, and 1 base had no gene match. This CDR3 comprises 15 residues. Germline-derived CDR1 and CDR2 are SNHLY and FYNNEI. The CDR3 DNA reads TGTGCCAGCAGTGTGGACAGGGGGTCCTACAATGAGCAGTTCTTC. Translated, it gives CASSVDRGSYNEQFF.

A single count supports this clone. This chain links TRBV7-9 with TRBJ2-7; no definite D call. Germline V lookup: CDR1 SEHNR, CDR2 FQNEAQ (reference sequence). Trimming removed 0 bases at V and 6 bases at J, with 9 bases between. This CDR3 has 13 amino acids. CDR3 protein: CASSLAIVSEQYF. The CDR3 DNA is TGTGCCAGCAGCTTAGCGATCGTTTCCGAGCAGTACTTC.

The chain recombines TRBV6-5 with TRBJ2-3, with 9 bases lining up with TRBD1. Germline CDR1 is MNHEY and CDR2 is SVGAGI. The CDR3 consists of 15 residues. The V gene end was trimmed by 4 bases and the J gene end by 2 bases; junction bases not matched to a gene: 4. Here the CDR3 DNA reads TGTGCCAGCAGTTCCGGACAGGGGACCACAGATACGCAGTATTTT. Its translation is CASSSGQGTTDTQYF.

This clone was recorded a few times. The V call is TRBV27, the J call TRBJ2-6; no firm D call. The CDR3 has 15 residues. V lost 4 bases, J lost 0 bases, and 7 bases lay in between. Per the germline V gene, CDR1 is MNHEY and CDR2 is SMNVEV (reference sequence). CDR3 sequence: CASSYGSSGANVLTF. The CDR3 DNA sequence: TGTGCCAGCAGTTACGGTAGCTCTGGGGCCAACGTCCTGACTTTC.

The chain combines TRBV6-5 with TRBJ1-5; D gene ambiguous. The CDR3 runs 14 residues. V gave up 2 bases and J gave up 6 bases, with 11 bases separating them. In germline, CDR1 is MNHEY, CDR2 SVGAGI. DNA for the CDR3: TGTGCCAGCAGTTACAGGCCAGTTGGTCAGCCCCAGCATTTT. Residues: CASSYRPVGQPQHF.

A few counts support this clone. The same CDR3 arises from other DNA sequences in this sample as well. This chain uses TRBV9 with TRBJ2-1, with 9 nucleotides matching TRBD2. The CDR3 runs to 17 residues. In germline, CDR1 is SGDLS, CDR2 YYNGEE. Losses at the gene ends were 0 bases for V and 4 bases for J; bases not matched to a gene: 8. In nucleotides, the CDR3 is TGTGCCAGCAGCGTAGATCCTCCTAGCGGGATATACAATGAGCAGTTCTTC. It translates to CASSVDPPSGIYNEQFF. Variable domain in full (rest from reference TRBV9 and TRBJ2-1): DSGVTQTPKHLITATGQRVTLRCSPRSGDLSVYWYQQSLDQGLQFLIQYYNGEERAKGNILERFSAQQFPDLHSELNLSSLELGDSALYFCASSVDPPSGIYNEQFFGPGTRLTVL.

This chain uses TRBV5-4 with TRBJ2-2; 9 positions match TRBD2. Germline V lookup: CDR1 SGHNT, CDR2 YYREEE (reference sequence). Losses at the gene ends were 1 base for V and 0 bases for J; bases not matched to a gene: 10. CDR3 size: 19 residues. CDR3 bases: TGTGCCAGCAGCTTGCGTAGCGGGGGACCGGGAGCGAACACCGGGGAGCTGTTTTTT. It encodes CASSLRSGGPGANTGELFF.

The rearrangement joins TRBV29-1 to TRBJ2-3, with 13 bases aligning to TRBD2. Germline-derived CDR1 and CDR2 are SQVTM and ANQGSEA. The CDR3 is made up of 17 amino acids. Unmatched junction bases numbered 8, after V lost 1 base and J lost 4 bases. For the CDR3, the DNA is TGCAGCGTTGAAGGGACTAGCGGGAGTTTAGGCGCAGATACGCAGTATTTT. This gives the protein CSVEGTSGSLGADTQYF.

In this sample, this clone turned up once. CDR3 region: CASSLLAAYNEQFF. DNA of the CDR3: TGTGCCAGCAGCTTACTAGCGGCCTACAATGAGCAGTTCTTC. This chain connects TRBV11-2 to TRBJ2-1, with 7 bases identical to TRBD2. Germline V gene lookup returns CDR1 SGHAT and CDR2 FQNNGV. V shed 2 bases, J shed 2 bases, and the junction held 0 bases outside the gene matches. The CDR3 contains 14 residues.

A few counts support this clone. This chain links TRBV10-3 with TRBJ2-7, with 8 bases matching TRBD1. The germline gives CDR1 ENHRY, CDR2 SYGVKD. The J segment lost 1 base and the V segment lost 3 bases, leaving 8 bases of the junction unmatched. The CDR3 is 16 amino acids. CDR3 residues: CAISEMRQGRSYEQYF. CDR3 coding DNA: TGTGCCATCAGTGAAATGAGACAGGGGCGTTCCTACGAGCAGTACTTC.

V usage is TRBV28 and J usage is TRBJ1-2; D remains ambiguous. V dropped 3 bases and J dropped 7 bases, with 15 bases sitting between them. The germline V gene encodes CDR1 MDHEN and CDR2 SYDVKM. There are 14 residues in the CDR3. As DNA, the CDR3 is TGTGCCAGCAGTTTGGTCGCGGGTGAGGTTGGCTACACCTTC. It yields the protein CASSLVAGEVGYTF.

The gene calls are TRBV2 and TRBJ2-1; TRBD2 might be the D (5 bases). The germline CDR1 and CDR2 sequences are SNHLY and FYNNEI. The V end was cut by 6 bases, the J end by 9 bases, with 18 bases between. The CDR3 covers 14 residues. As DNA, the CDR3 is TGTGCCAGCAGCGAGGCGCTAGCTCGGGGTGAGCAGTTCTTC. Translated, it gives CASSEALARGEQFF.

The CDR3 loop is CASSLSRSGRNEQYF. In DNA form, the CDR3 reads TGCGCCAGCTCCCTGTCAAGAAGCGGGAGGAATGAGCAGTACTTC. The genes are TRBV4-3 and TRBJ2-7, with 9 bases matching TRBD2. Germline assignment: CDR1 LGHNA and CDR2 YSLEER. The CDR3 is 15 residues long. V dropped 8 bases and J dropped 7; count of bases not matched to a gene: 15.

This clone was seen a handful of times. This sequence joins TRBV5-1 and TRBJ2-7; D is uncertain. Trimming pared 5 bases from V and 0 bases from J, leaving 15 bases between. This CDR3 contains 15 residues. Germline loops: CDR1 SGHRS, CDR2 YFSETQ. CDR3 amino acids: CASRQDSLSSYEQYF. The CDR3 nucleotides read TGCGCCAGCAGACAAGACTCTTTAAGCTCCTACGAGCAGTACTTC.

J is TRBJ1-5 and V is TRBV7-2; no firm D call. Germline V gene sequence: CDR1 SGHTA, CDR2 FQGNSA. V dropped 5 bases and J dropped 10 bases, with 12 bases sitting between them. The CDR3 is made up of 12 amino acids. The CDR3 spells CASSPDRGPQHF. The CDR3 DNA is TGTGCCAGCAGCCCCGACCGGGGACCCCAGCATTTT.

This clone was detected only a few times. This chain links TRBV9 with TRBJ1-1; D is uncertain. In germline, CDR1 is SGDLS, CDR2 YYNGEE. CDR3 length: 13 amino acids. The V end lost 0 bases, the J end lost 7 bases, and 10 bases lay between the germline ends. Written as DNA, the CDR3 is TGTGCCAGCAGCGTAGGGGCCGAGCTTGAAGCTTTCTTT. It encodes CASSVGAELEAFF.

This chain connects TRBV9 to TRBJ2-1; D possibly corresponds to TRBD2 (6 bases). Germline V gene sequence: CDR1 SGDLS, CDR2 YYNGEE. The V end was cut by 6 bases, the J end by 0 bases, with 10 bases between. This CDR3 contains 14 residues. This CDR3 is CASTAGPSYNEQFF. CDR3 sequence (DNA): TGTGCCAGCACGGCGGGACCCTCCTACAATGAGCAGTTCTTC.

The chain couples TRBV7-2 to TRBJ1-5; D ambiguous. The CDR3 length is 14 residues. Germline assignment: CDR1 SGHTA and CDR2 FQGNSA. Trimming pared 0 bases from V and 6 bases from J, leaving 9 bases between. This chain's CDR3 is CASSLAGVGQPQHF. DNA for the CDR3: TGTGCCAGCAGCTTAGCTGGGGTTGGTCAGCCCCAGCATTTT.